Below, 14 T cell receptor beta chains from the same sample are listed, as sequenced in a study of blood T cell repertoires in COVID-19. Profiled with immunoSEQ multiplex PCR; TCRdb holds only in-frame clones, not every one. The sample lists about 300,000 clones, approximately 81% occurring once. Sequenced material: PBMCs or T cells enriched from blood (not recorded which). The receptors come from a woman aged 30 to 39 who had been exposed to COVID-19.

This chain uses TRBV19 with TRBJ2-2; D unclear. The V end lost 4 bases, the J end lost 4 bases, and 10 bases lay between the germline ends. This CDR3 is 14 amino acids long. Germline V gives CDR1 LNHDA, CDR2 SQIVND (reference sequence). Here the CDR3 reads CASSRSSGTGELFF. The CDR3 DNA reads TGTGCCAGTAGTAGGTCGTCGGGCACCGGGGAGCTGTTTTTT.

This chain uses TRBV30 with TRBJ1-5; no firm D call. V was shortened by 4 bases and J by 0 bases, with 7 bases between the two germline ends. CDR3 size: 13 residues. CDR1 is GTSNPN and CDR2 is SVGIG in the germline V gene (reference sequence). Written as DNA, the CDR3 is TGTGCCTGGAACACGATTAGCAATCAGCCCCAGCATTTT. Amino acid sequence: CAWNTISNQPQHF.

J is TRBJ1-6 and V is TRBV30; D gene unclear. Germline lookup yields CDR1 GTSNPN and CDR2 SVGIG (reference sequence). The V gene lost 3 bases and the J gene lost 7 bases, with 10 bases spanning the gap. This CDR3 has 13 residues. The CDR3 loop is CAWSVIGNSPLHF. In DNA form, the CDR3 reads TGTGCCTGGAGCGTAATCGGGAATTCACCCCTCCACTTT. Looking up the rest from reference TRBV30 and TRBJ1-6 gives the full variable domain: SQTIHQWPATLVQPVGSPLSLECTVEGTSNPNLYWYRQAAGRGLQLLFYSVGIGQISSEVPQNLSASRPQDRQFILSSKKLLLSDSGFYLCAWSVIGNSPLHFGNGTRLTVT.

The V and J genes are TRBV6-5 and TRBJ1-5; no firm D call. The germline gives CDR1 MNHEY, CDR2 SVGAGI. The CDR3 loop spans 12 amino acids. Trimming cost V 2 bases and J 6 bases, with 5 bases left between them. The CDR3 sequence is CASSYKLQPQHF. DNA for the CDR3: TGTGCCAGCAGTTACAAACTTCAGCCCCAGCATTTT.

The chain has TRBV5-1 and TRBJ2-7; 10 nucleotides agree with TRBD2. This CDR3 is 14 amino acids long. J lost 3 bases, V lost 5 bases, and 5 bases had no gene match. Per germline, CDR1 SGHRS and CDR2 YFSETQ. CDR3 amino acids: CASSPSGGDYEQYF. The CDR3 DNA reads as TGCGCCAGCAGTCCGAGCGGGGGGGACTACGAGCAGTACTTC.

V gene TRBV7-3 combines with J gene TRBJ2-1; 7 bases fit TRBD2. The V and J ends lost 5 bases and 2 bases, in that order; junction bases with no gene match: 6. This CDR3 contains 15 residues. The V gene's germline CDR1 is SGHTA and CDR2 FQGTGA. The CDR3, as DNA: TGTGCCAGCAGCCCAGCAGCGGGACCCTACAATGAGCAGTTCTTC. Its translation is CASSPAAGPYNEQFF. The full variable domain, its missing parts supplied by reference TRBV7-3 and TRBJ2-1, is GAGVSQTPSNKVTEKGKYVELRCDPISGHTALYWYRQSLGQGPEFLIYFQGTGAADDSGLPNDRFFAVRPEGSVSTLKIQRTERGDSAVYLCASSPAAGPYNEQFFGPGTRLTVL.

The chain has TRBV18 and TRBJ1-2; D gene ambiguous. Germline loops: CDR1 KGHSH, CDR2 LQKENI. The CDR3 covers 15 residues. Deletions cut 1 base from V and 8 bases from J, with 17 bases between. CDR3 coding DNA: TGTGCCAGCTCACCACGCCAGGACGGGGTAGGGGGCTACACCTTC. Protein: CASSPRQDGVGGYTF.

A single count supports this clone. This chain uses TRBV28 with TRBJ1-3; D is ambiguous. The CDR3 extends over 16 amino acids. CDR1 and CDR2 from the germline V gene are MDHEN and SYDVKM. The ends were cut back, 1 base at V and 0 bases at J, with 10 bases in the middle. CDR3 bases: TGTGCCAGCAGTTTATCTTCATTCAGCTCTGGAAACACCATATATTTT. Its translation: CASSLSSFSSGNTIYF.

The rearrangement links TRBV7-2 to TRBJ2-7; 9 bases match TRBD1. V shed 0 bases and J 1 base; nucleotides not matched to a gene: 1. The CDR3 runs 15 residues. Germline V gene lookup returns CDR1 SGHTA and CDR2 FQGNSA. The CDR3 DNA reads TGTGCCAGCAGCTTAGCCGGGACAGGGTCCTACGAGCAGTACTTC. This gives the protein CASSLAGTGSYEQYF.

The chain is built from TRBV7-6 and TRBJ1-2; possible D gene TRBD1, 6 bases. This CDR3 contains 16 residues. Trimming took off 1 base at V and 4 bases at J, with 16 bases between the two ends. Per the germline V gene, CDR1 is SGHVS and CDR2 is FNYEAQ. The CDR3 DNA reads TGTGCCAGCAGCTTAGAGGGGGACGGTTGGGGCTATGGCTACACCTTC. It is translated as CASSLEGDGWGYGYTF.

The rearrangement links TRBV15 to TRBJ2-3; 8 nucleotides line up with TRBD2. The V gene end was trimmed by 1 base and the J gene end by 5 bases; junction bases not matched to a gene: 14. CDR1 is LNHNV and CDR2 is YYDKDF in the germline V gene (reference sequence). This CDR3 has 18 residues. CDR3 bases: TGTGCCACCAGCAGAGTGGGGGGGTTTGCGGGAGGAGGAGATACGCAGTATTTT. Translated, it gives CATSRVGGFAGGGDTQYF.

The chain joins TRBV3-1 (or the pseudogene TRBV3-2) to TRBJ2-7; the match to TRBD1 covers 8 bases. Germline V CDR1 and CDR2: LGHDT, YNNKEL (reference sequence). The CDR3 consists of 14 residues. V gave up 4 bases and J gave up 2 bases; unmatched junction bases: 4. The CDR3 DNA reads as TGTGCCAGCAGCCCCCCGGGACAGGCCTACGAGCAGTACTTC. It is translated as CASSPPGQAYEQYF.

The chain joins TRBV2 to TRBJ2-3, with TRBD2 identical over 7 bases. CDR3 length: 15 amino acids. CDR1 and CDR2 from the germline V gene are SNHLY and FYNNEI. V was pared by 3 bases and J by 0 bases, with 3 bases of the junction left unmatched. The CDR3 nucleotides are TGTGCCAGCAGTGAGGGACTACCTAGCACAGATACGCAGTATTTT. It specifies CASSEGLPSTDTQYF.

CDR3 bases: TGTGCCAGCAGCAAACAGGGAGGGTACACTGAAGCTTTCTTT. Translated: CASSKQGGYTEAFF. J is TRBJ1-1 and V is TRBV7-8; D possibly corresponds to TRBD1 (6 bases). The germline CDR1 and CDR2 sequences are SGHVS and FQNEAQ. The V end was cut by 5 bases, the J end by 3 bases, with 13 bases between. The CDR3 totals 14 residues.